Listed below are T cell receptor beta chains from one sample, sequenced in a study of cytomegalovirus exposure and HLA in healthy donors. Generated by immunoSEQ multiplex PCR, the TCRdb table keeps only in-frame clones and is missing some. The data hold approximately 90,000 clones, with about 77% observed a single time. Sequenced material: PBMCs. The receptors come from a woman aged 35 to 49 in good health and CMV-seronegative. Both conserved end residues are part of each CDR3. The order of the fields is J gene, V gene, D gene, clone size, CDR3 DNA, CDR3 protein. A D gene is named only where the DNA matches it firmly. Clone sizes are given selectively: once, few, many, or a class where the clone is expanded.

TRBJ1-2 TRBV9 - once TGTGCCAGCAGCGTAGACCCGGGGGTCGGCTACACCTTC CASSVDPGVGYTF
TRBJ2-5 TRBV9 TRBD2 few TGTGCCAGCAGCGCTACAGGACTCGGGGGGAGGGAGACCCAGTACTTC CASSATGLGGRETQYF
TRBJ2-3 TRBV15 - - TGTGCCACCTCAAGGGGGTTCGATACAGATACGCAGTATTTT CATSRGFDTDTQYF
TRBJ1-2 TRBV7-2 TRBD1 - TGTGCCAGCAGCTCCATGACAGGGGGCATTGGCTACACCTTC CASSSMTGGIGYTF
TRBJ2-7 TRBV6-6 TRBD2 - TGTGCCAGCTCGAGGTGGGGGACTAGTCGATCCGAGCAGTACTTC CASSRWGTSRSEQYF
TRBJ2-7 TRBV29-1 - - TGCAGCGTCCGACGGGGAGGAATAGAGTACGAGCAGTACTTC CSVRRGGIEYEQYF
TRBJ2-5 TRBV7-6 - few TGTGCCAGCAGCTTTAGGGAGGAGACCCAGTACTTC CASSFREETQYF
TRBJ2-5 TRBV19 TRBD1 - TGTGCCAGTAGTAGGACAGGGCTAGAGACCCAGTACTTC CASSRTGLETQYF
TRBJ2-1 TRBV7-9 TRBD2 - TGTGCCAGCAGCTTAGCGGGACTAGATTGGAACAATGAGCAGTTCTTC CASSLAGLDWNNEQFF
TRBJ1-1 TRBV5-6 TRBD1 - TGTGCCAGCAGCTTGTATTCTACCCGCGACAGGGGAGCTTTCTTT CASSLYSTRDRGAFF
TRBJ1-1 TRBV11-2 TRBD1 - TGTGCCAGCAGCTTAGTGGGACAGAGAAACACTGAAGCTTTCTTT CASSLVGQRNTEAFF
TRBJ1-5 TRBV5-1 - - TGCGCCAGCAGCTTGGACGGGGGTCAGCCCCAGCATTTT CASSLDGGQPQHF
TRBJ1-2 TRBV2 TRBD1 - TGTGCCAGCAGTCAAGACAGGGGTCAAAATGGCTACACCTTC CASSQDRGQNGYTF
TRBJ2-3 TRBV18 - - TGTGCCAGCTCATACAAACAGGGATACACAGATACGCAGTATTTT CASSYKQGYTDTQYF
TRBJ1-5 TRBV7-2 - - TGTGCCAGCACCTCGGGGGGGTACAATCAGCCCCAGCATTTT CASTSGGYNQPQHF
TRBJ2-1 TRBV27 TRBD2 once TGTGCCAGCAGTTTAGAAGCGGGGTATTATGAGCAGTTCTTC CASSLEAGYYEQFF
TRBJ1-5 TRBV15 TRBD1 few TGTGCCACCAGCGCCCCGGGACAGGGAAGCAATCAGCCCCAGCATTTT CATSAPGQGSNQPQHF
TRBJ2-5 TRBV6-1 - - TGTGCCAGCAGTGAAGGGAGGGGCGCTTCAGTGACCCAGTACTTC CASSEGRGASVTQYF
TRBJ1-5 TRBV10-3 TRBD1 - TGTGCCACTCGGGGACAGGGAATCGATAGCAATCAGCCCCAGCATTTT CATRGQGIDSNQPQHF
TRBJ2-2 TRBV7-2 TRBD1 - TGTGCCAGCAGCTTAGCGGGGACAGGGGTTGGCGGGGAGCTGTTTTTT CASSLAGTGVGGELFF
TRBJ1-1 TRBV27 - - TGTGCCAGCAGTTCGATCGAGGGGAACACTGAAGCTTTCTTT CASSSIEGNTEAFF
TRBJ2-7 TRBV5-4 - - TGTGCCAGCAGCTTGTATAATACAGACACCCGGCAGTACTTC CASSLYNTDTRQYF
TRBJ2-1 TRBV10-1 TRBD2 - TGCGCCAGCAGTGCAGGACTAGCGGAGAACTCCTACAATGAGCAGTTCTTC CASSAGLAENSYNEQFF
TRBJ2-1 TRBV4-3 - - TGCGCCAGCAGCCAAGCAGGTTCCTACAATGAGCAGTTCTTC CASSQAGSYNEQFF
TRBJ1-1 TRBV4-1 - - TGCGCCAGCAGCCGACTGCTTGACACTGAAGCTTTCTTT CASSRLLDTEAFF
TRBJ1-3 TRBV7-9 TRBD1 - TGTGCCACCACGGACAGGGACTCTGGAAACACCATATATTTT CATTDRDSGNTIYF
TRBJ2-1 TRBV4-1 TRBD2 - TGCGCCAGCAGCCCTTCTGCGGGGGGCAACAATGAGCAGTTCTTC CASSPSAGGNNEQFF
TRBJ2-3 TRBV7-2 TRBD2 few TGTGCCAGCAGCCCCCGCGGGGGGGATACGCAGTATTTT CASSPRGGDTQYF
TRBJ1-4 TRBV19 TRBD1 - TGTGCCAGTAGTAGATCGGAAGGGACAGGCAATGAAAAACTGTTTTTT CASSRSEGTGNEKLFF
TRBJ1-6 TRBV7-7 - - TGTGCTAGCAGCGAGCAAATTAATTCACCCCTCCACTTT CASSEQINSPLHF
TRBJ2-1 TRBV5-1 - - TGCGCCAGCTCCGACTCGAGCTCCTACAATGAGCAGTTCTTC CASSDSSSYNEQFF
TRBJ2-7 TRBV27 TRBD2 - TGTGCCAGCAGTCCCCGGACTAGCGGGGCGTACGAGCAGTACTTC CASSPRTSGAYEQYF
TRBJ1-1 TRBV19 - few TGTGCCAGTAGTATAGGCGGGAACCGGGCTGAAGCTTTCTTT CASSIGGNRAEAFF
TRBJ1-2 TRBV27 - - TGTGCCAGCAGTTTAAGACAGGAGAACTATGGCTACACCTTC CASSLRQENYGYTF
TRBJ1-5 TRBV7-9 - - TGTGCCAGCAGTTTAAAAAGGGGTCAGCCCCAGCATTTT CASSLKRGQPQHF
TRBJ1-4 TRBV29-1 - - TGCAGCGTTCTCGAGTCGCTTCATGAAAAACTGTTTTTT CSVLESLHEKLFF
TRBJ2-2 TRBV4-3 TRBD2 - TGCGCCAGCAGCCAAGGGGACTACCCAGGGTCCGGGGAGCTGTTTTTT CASSQGDYPGSGELFF
TRBJ2-2 TRBV11-2 - - TGTGCCAGCAGCTTTTGGAGTGGGGAGCTGTTTTTT CASSFWSGELFF
TRBJ1-2 TRBV4-1 TRBD1 - TGCGCCAGCAGCCGACAGGGGTTGGATGGCTACACCTTC CASSRQGLDGYTF
TRBJ1-2 TRBV5-1 TRBD1 once TGCGCCAGCAGCCAGACAGGGGGTATTACCCCTGGCTACACCTTC CASSQTGGITPGYTF